This record looks at one T cell receptor beta chain sequence and its context. As yet, its antigen is unknown. The sample belongs to a study of T cell clonotyping in hematopoietic cell transplantation. V was clipped by 6 bases and J by 2 bases, with 17 bases between them. The CDR3 is 16 residues long. Germline CDR1 and CDR2: SNHLY and FYNNEI. Findings and limits, study-wide: Few recipient clonotypes overlapped donors; over 95% were de novo at given depth. Cells were unsorted, so CD4 and CD8 contributions were not separated.

Profiling relied on immunoSEQ multiplex PCR, and the TCRdb table lists in-frame clones only, not all of them. The sample contains about 29,000 clones, 92% of which appear only once. This clonotype was sampled from a female patient aged 50-65 years who had an allogeneic stem cell transplant from a related donor, so the T cells may come from the graft donor. Some clones in this sample may be carry-over from other donors' samples. This sequence joins TRBV2 and TRBJ1-5; D remains unclear. This specimen consisted of PBMCs, obtained 100 days after allogeneic stem cell transplant. CDR3 nucleotides: TGTGCCAGCAGGCCCCCGAGTCCTAGAGGCAATCAGCCCCAGCATTTT. This sequence encodes CASRPPSPRGNQPQHF.